Listed here are 32 T cell receptor beta chains from one sample, sequenced in a study of blood T cell repertoires in COVID-19. Libraries were prepared by immunoSEQ multiplex PCR; TCRdb keeps only in-frame clonotypes and omits some of them. Among 140,000 to 150,000 clones listed, about 85% were seen once. Sequencing was done on a sample of peripheral blood. Receptors were obtained from a woman aged 40 to 55 with active or convalescent COVID-19.

The rearrangement uses TRBV6-5 and TRBJ1-4; TRBD1 agrees at 7 bases. Trimming at V came to 2 bases and at J to 3 bases, leaving 3 bases not matched to a gene. The CDR3 runs 15 residues. CDR1 is MNHEY and CDR2 is SVGAGI in the germline V gene. Written as DNA, the CDR3 is TGTGCCAGCAGTTACCGACAGGGCCCTAATGAAAAACTGTTTTTT. It encodes CASSYRQGPNEKLFF.

The chain employs TRBV4-1 and TRBJ2-5; D not resolved. The germline V gene has CDR1 MGHRA and CDR2 YSYEKL. This CDR3 contains 15 residues. The germline V and J ends were trimmed by 4 bases and 1 base, with 13 bases remaining between them. The CDR3 nucleotides read TGCGCCAGCAGCCCGAGGAACGTTTTCCAAGAGACCCAGTACTTC. Translating gives CASSPRNVFQETQYF.

The rearrangement joins TRBV6-5 to TRBJ1-1; D remains ambiguous. Germline-derived CDR1 and CDR2 are MNHEY and SVGAGI. The CDR3 has 13 residues. V lost 5 bases, J lost 0 bases, and 7 bases lay in between. CDR3 bases: TGTGCCAGCAGTCCCGGGGTGAACACTGAAGCTTTCTTT. Amino acids: CASSPGVNTEAFF.

This sequence joins TRBV6-6 and TRBJ1-1; 7 bases agree with TRBD1. The CDR3 length is 15 residues. V was clipped by 0 bases and J by 4 bases; unmatched bases: 5. The germline gives CDR1 MNHNY, CDR2 SVGAGI (reference sequence). The CDR3: CASSYSLDRVTEAFF. The CDR3 DNA reads TGTGCCAGCAGTTACTCGCTCGACAGGGTCACTGAAGCTTTCTTT.

The genes are TRBV12-5 and TRBJ2-3; TRBD1 matches at 12 bases. The CDR3 is 14 residues long. With V trimmed by 5 bases and J by 9 bases, 6 bases remained unmatched. Germline V gene data show CDR1 as LGHNT and CDR2 as FRNRAP. CDR3 residues: CASGPGQGALTQYF. In DNA form, the CDR3 reads TGTGCTAGTGGTCCGGGACAGGGGGCCCTCACGCAGTATTTT.

V usage is TRBV2 and J usage is TRBJ1-2; 7 nucleotides align to TRBD1. The CDR3 is 14 residues long. The ends lost 1 base at V and 4 bases at J; junction bases unmatched: 3. The germline CDR1 and CDR2 sequences are SNHLY and FYNNEI. The chain's CDR3 is CASSEGGQLYGYTF. DNA for the CDR3: TGTGCCAGCAGTGAAGGGGGACAGCTCTATGGCTACACCTTC.

This clone was recorded only once. This rearrangement joins TRBV28 to TRBJ1-2; TRBD1 matches 10 bases. The CDR3 spans 15 residues. The V gene's germline CDR1 is MDHEN and CDR2 SYDVKM. The J segment lost 4 bases and the V segment lost 2 bases, leaving 4 bases of the junction unmatched. CDR3 region: CASSLAGQGSYGYTF. CDR3 DNA: TGTGCCAGCAGTTTAGCGGGACAGGGGAGCTATGGCTACACCTTC.

V and J are TRBV7-8 and TRBJ2-1; TRBD2 agrees at 12 bases. This CDR3 comprises 17 residues. Germline V gives CDR1 SGHVS, CDR2 FQNEAQ. Unmatched junction bases numbered 10, after V lost 5 bases and J lost 5 bases. CDR3 in DNA: TGTGCCAGCAGCCCGAGACTAGCGGGGGAGATCGACAATGAGCAGTTCTTC. This sequence encodes CASSPRLAGEIDNEQFF.

V is TRBV6-1 and J is TRBJ1-5; possible D gene TRBD1, 6 bases. V was pared by 4 bases and J by 1 base, with 20 bases between. There are 18 residues in the CDR3. Per germline, CDR1 MNHNS and CDR2 SASEGT. The CDR3 region is CASSGPFAGAQSNQPQHF. The CDR3 nucleotides read TGTGCCAGCAGTGGTCCGTTCGCGGGGGCACAAAGCAATCAGCCCCAGCATTTT.

The chain recombines TRBV5-8 with TRBJ1-6, with 7 bases aligning to TRBD1. The J segment lost 10 bases and the V segment lost 2 bases, leaving 9 bases of the junction unmatched. Germline CDR1 SGHTS, CDR2 YDEGEE. CDR3 length: 15 amino acids. CDR3 sequence (DNA): TGTGCCAGCAGCTTAACAGGGGATGGAAGGTCACCCCTCCACTTT. This encodes CASSLTGDGRSPLHF.

The chain recombines TRBV6-5 with TRBJ2-7; TRBD1 aligns across 7 bases. Germline V gives CDR1 MNHEY, CDR2 SVGAGI. This CDR3 is built from 14 residues. Trimming took 7 bases from V and 3 from J; bases not matched to a gene: 9. In DNA, the CDR3 is TGTGCCAGCACCCAAGCCGGGACAGTCTACGAGCAGTACTTC. This encodes CASTQAGTVYEQYF.

This clone has a handful of counts. The chain uses TRBV23-1 and TRBJ1-5; D perhaps matches TRBD1 (5 bases). TRBV23-1 is placed among ORFs of uncertain function. V lost 8 bases and J lost 5, with 22 bases in between. CDR3 size: 16 residues. CDR3 nucleotides: TGCGCCAGCGTCGAAAGCAGGGAGGAAGAGGATCAGCCCCAGCATTTT. Translation: CASVESREEEDQPQHF.

The CDR3 protein is CASSSKGTTGAKNIQYF. DNA of the CDR3: TGTGCCAGCAGCTCCAAGGGGACGACAGGGGCCAAAAACATTCAGTACTTC. The rearrangement links TRBV7-2 to TRBJ2-4; 7 bases fit TRBD1. The CDR3 is 17 amino acids. Germline CDR1 reads SGHTA; CDR2 reads FQGNSA. Losses at the gene ends were 4 bases for V and 1 base for J; bases not matched to a gene: 10.

This clone was observed a handful of times. The J gene is TRBJ2-1, the V gene TRBV4-2; TRBD2 aligns across 9 bases. Per germline, CDR1 LGHNA and CDR2 YNFKEQ. This CDR3 region has 16 residues. The junction had 7 bases not matched to a gene; V was cut back by 0 bases and J by 7 bases. CDR3 DNA: TGTGCCAGCAGCCAAGAGATGGGACTAGCTCAAAATGAGCAGTTCTTC. It is translated as CASSQEMGLAQNEQFF.

V usage is TRBV2 and J usage is TRBJ1-2; 11 nucleotides align to TRBD1. J lost 4 bases, V lost 5 bases, and 6 bases had no gene match. The CDR3 length is 15 residues. Germline V CDR1 and CDR2: SNHLY, FYNNEI. CDR3: CASSQGQGVSYGYTF. Here the CDR3 DNA reads TGTGCCAGCAGTCAGGGACAGGGGGTGAGCTATGGCTACACCTTC.

This clone has only a few counts. The chain is built from TRBV7-7 and TRBJ2-7; D is ambiguous. The CDR3 has 13 residues. V lost 6 bases, J lost 0 bases, and 9 bases lay in between. Germline V lookup: CDR1 SSHAT, CDR2 FNYEAQ (reference sequence). CDR3 amino acids: CASSFDSSYEQYF. CDR3 sequence (DNA): TGTGCCAGCAGTTTTGATAGCTCCTACGAGCAGTACTTC.

The chain uses TRBV28 and TRBJ1-1, with a weak D call TRBD1 (6 bases). The CDR3 covers 17 residues. CDR1 and CDR2 (germline): MDHEN, SYDVKM. V was cut by 3 bases and J by 8 bases, with 25 bases left in between. The CDR3: CASSFPKSWGRLSEAFF. The CDR3, as DNA: TGTGCCAGCAGTTTCCCCAAATCTTGGGGGCGTCTCTCCGAAGCTTTCTTT.

The chain combines TRBV20-1 with TRBJ1-5; no clear D gene. CDR3 length equals 11 residues. Trimming took off 8 bases at V and 9 bases at J, with 14 bases between the two ends. Per the germline V gene, CDR1 is DFQATT and CDR2 is SNEGSKA (reference sequence). The CDR3 nucleotides are TGCAGTATGAAGACCGGCGGGCCCCAGCATTTT. Translating gives CSMKTGGPQHF.

The rearrangement uses TRBV30 and TRBJ1-4; possible D gene TRBD1, 5 bases. The CDR3 consists of 14 residues. Germline V gives CDR1 GTSNPN, CDR2 SVGIG (reference sequence). V was shortened by 5 bases and J by 7 bases, with 17 bases between the two germline ends. Written as DNA, the CDR3 is TGTGCCTGGCCACTTCAGGGAAGCCTTGAAAAACTGTTTTTT. Protein product: CAWPLQGSLEKLFF.

The CDR3 spells CASRALGAPGGYTF. CDR3 DNA: TGTGCCAGCAGAGCCCTCGGAGCCCCTGGTGGCTACACCTTC. The chain employs TRBV6-5 and TRBJ1-2; D remains unclear. The CDR3 runs 14 residues. The V end was cut by 6 bases, the J end by 7 bases, with 18 bases between. Looked up from germline, CDR1 is MNHEY and CDR2 is SVGAGI.

This clone was recorded a few times. This rearrangement joins TRBV6-5 to TRBJ2-7; D perhaps matches TRBD1 (5 bases). Trimming took 0 bases from V and 3 from J, leaving 12 bases between them. Germline CDR1 MNHEY, CDR2 SVGAGI. CDR3 length equals 15 residues. CDR3 coding DNA: TGTGCCAGCAGTTACTCTCTGGGGCCGGACTACGAGCAGTACTTC. Its protein is CASSYSLGPDYEQYF.

This clone showed up just once. The chain is built from TRBV5-5 and TRBJ1-5; TRBD1 matches 8 bases. CDR1 is SGHKS and CDR2 is YYEKEE in the germline V gene (reference sequence). The CDR3 has 15 residues. Germline trimming cut 4 bases from V and 7 bases from J; bases unmatched to any gene: 10. The CDR3 is CASSLGQGGGQPQHF. In nucleotides, the CDR3 is TGTGCCAGCAGCCTTGGACAGGGCGGAGGACAGCCCCAGCATTTT.

This chain links TRBV11-2 with TRBJ1-3, with a weak D call TRBD1 (6 bases). Germline CDR1 reads SGHAT; CDR2 reads FQNNGV. This CDR3 contains 17 residues. Trimming left V 0 bases short and J 4 bases short, with 16 bases between. CDR3: CASSLDRSRGYGNTIYF. CDR3 DNA: TGTGCCAGCAGCTTAGATCGATCCAGGGGTTACGGAAACACCATATATTTT.

The chain employs TRBV28 and TRBJ2-2, with TRBD2 matching over 7 bases. After removal of 6 bases from V and 2 bases from J, the junction contained 6 bases not matched to a gene. The germline V gene encodes CDR1 MDHEN and CDR2 SYDVKM. This CDR3 is built from 15 residues. This CDR3 is CASRVAGVNTGELFF. The CDR3 DNA reads as TGTGCCAGCAGGGTAGCGGGTGTAAACACCGGGGAGCTGTTTTTT.

The chain carries TRBV3-1 (or the pseudogene TRBV3-2) and TRBJ2-1; D may be TRBD2 (5 bases). V was cut by 0 bases and J by 5 bases, with 5 bases left in between. The germline CDR1 and CDR2 sequences are LGHDT and YNNKEL (reference sequence). The CDR3 runs to 13 residues. CDR3 sequence (DNA): TGTGCCAGCAGCCAAGATAGCGACAATGAGCAGTTCTTC. The encoded protein is CASSQDSDNEQFF.

The chain has TRBV28 and TRBJ1-2; TRBD1 matches at 7 bases. The CDR3 is 15 amino acids. V shed 5 bases and J 6 bases; nucleotides not matched to a gene: 12. The germline gives CDR1 MDHEN, CDR2 SYDVKM. The CDR3 nucleotides are TGTGCCAGCAGTCCTCGACAGGGCGGCAACAATGGCTACACCTTC. Translating gives CASSPRQGGNNGYTF.

This clone was seen a single time. This chain uses TRBV4-3 with TRBJ1-1; 9 nucleotides match TRBD1. Germline CDR1 LGHNA, CDR2 YSLEER. This CDR3 has 17 residues. Trimming at V came to 3 bases and at J to 4 bases, leaving 12 bases not matched to a gene. The CDR3 bases are TGCGCCAGCAGCCAGACACAGGGGGCTGGGACCGGCACTGAAGCTTTCTTT. Translated: CASSQTQGAGTGTEAFF.

DNA for the CDR3: TGTGCCAGCAGTGAATGGGTAACGGGACAGGGTTACGAGCAGTACTTC. Translated: CASSEWVTGQGYEQYF. The chain employs TRBV25-1 and TRBJ2-7; 9 nucleotides line up with TRBD1. There are 16 residues in the CDR3. Germline trimming cut 1 base from V and 4 bases from J; bases unmatched to any gene: 8. CDR1 is MGHDK and CDR2 is SYGVNS in the germline V gene.

The J gene is TRBJ2-2, the V gene TRBV23-1; maybe TRBD2 (6 bases). TRBV23-1 counts as an open reading frame of uncertain function. This CDR3 comprises 16 residues. V shed 3 bases and J shed 5 bases, with 16 bases lying between them. The CDR3, as DNA: TGCGCCAGCAGTCACCCGGAGGGCGAAAGAACCGGGGAGCTGTTTTTT. Protein product: CASSHPEGERTGELFF.

CDR3 amino acids: CASSSSGRAGEQFF. Written as DNA, the CDR3 is TGCGCCAGCAGTTCTAGCGGGAGGGCTGGTGAGCAGTTCTTC. This chain uses TRBV10-1 with TRBJ2-1; TRBD2 aligns across 12 bases. The CDR3 spans 14 residues. Germline V gene data show CDR1 as WNHNN and CDR2 as SYGVQD (reference sequence). V lost 5 bases, J lost 9 bases, and 5 bases stayed unmatched.

The chain couples TRBV2 to TRBJ2-7; tentative D call: TRBD2 (6 bases). The length of the CDR3 is 12 residues. Trimming cost V 6 bases and J 7 bases, with 13 bases left between them. Germline-derived CDR1 and CDR2 are SNHLY and FYNNEI. The chain's CDR3 is CASRGGPWEQYF. The CDR3 DNA is TGTGCCAGCAGGGGAGGCCCCTGGGAGCAGTACTTC.

The chain carries TRBV6-5 and TRBJ2-7, with D perhaps TRBD2 (7 bases). Germline V gene sequence: CDR1 MNHEY, CDR2 SVGAGI. V lost 0 bases and J 4 bases, leaving 16 bases between the germline ends. There are 16 residues in the CDR3. CDR3 DNA: TGTGCCAGCAGTTACTCTGGCGGGGGCCGAAGATACGAGCAGTACTTC. It codes for CASSYSGGGRRYEQYF.